This T cell receptor (beta chain) was captured in a study of T-cell reconstitution after alpha-beta-depleted transplantation in children. The study, taken as a whole, reports: After one year, T-cell counts and TCRbeta diversity mostly came from new T cells.

Molecular barcoding with unique molecular identifiers was used for the TCRbeta library. Using its own MiXCR run on the PCR reads, TCRdb lists one record per CDR3 protein. The profile shows fewer than 1 million distinct CDR3 sequences, around 17% of them singletons. After removal of 3 bases from V and 2 bases from J, the junction contained 9 bases not matched to a gene. Germline V lookup: CDR1 SGHRS, CDR2 YFSETQ. The CDR3 loop spans 18 amino acids. With respect to this clonotype: The target antigen is unknown.

This clonotype originated in a male patient between 10 and 17 years old who had a stem cell transplant for acute lymphoblastic leukemia, so the T cells may come from the graft donor. Material: PBMCs, mostly from graft donor cells, obtained 360 days after TCRalphabeta/CD19-depleted stem cell transplant. V is TRBV5-1 and J is TRBJ2-5; 14 nucleotides line up with TRBD2. This CDR3 is CASSSGLAGGWGQETQYF. As DNA, the CDR3 is TGCGCCAGCAGCTCCGGACTAGCGGGAGGTTGGGGGCAAGAGACCCAGTACTTC.